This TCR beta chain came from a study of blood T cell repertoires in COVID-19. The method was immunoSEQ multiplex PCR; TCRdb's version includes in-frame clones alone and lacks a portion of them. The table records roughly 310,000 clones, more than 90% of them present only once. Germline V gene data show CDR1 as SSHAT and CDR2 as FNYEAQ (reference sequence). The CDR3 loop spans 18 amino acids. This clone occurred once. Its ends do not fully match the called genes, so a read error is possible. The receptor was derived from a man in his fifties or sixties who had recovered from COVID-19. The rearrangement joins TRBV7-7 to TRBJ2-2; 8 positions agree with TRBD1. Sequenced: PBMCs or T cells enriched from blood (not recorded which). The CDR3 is CASSLVTSGQANTGELFF. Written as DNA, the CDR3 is TGTGCTAGCAGCTTAGTTACGTCGGGACAGGCGAACACCGGGGAGCTGTTTTTT.